A selection of T cell receptor beta chains follows, all from one sample in a study of blood T cells in healthy people across ages. TCRdb passed the 5' RACE reads through MiXCR, listing each CDR3 protein once. Among about 730,000 distinct CDR3 sequences listed, roughly two fifths were seen once. Sequencing input: blood. The receptors shown here come from a woman aged 60 to 75 in good health. Each CDR3 is given with its conserved first and last residue. The D gene is left open where the match is weak. Size is stated for part of the rows, as once, few or many counts, or as a class when the clone is expanded.

j_call clone_size d_call v_call cdr3_nt cdr3_aa
TRBJ1-5 few - TRBV20-1 TGCAGTGTAATCGGGGGCGGGCGCAATCAGCCCCAGCATTTT CSVIGGGRNQPQHF
TRBJ2-1 - TRBD2 TRBV6-6 TGTGCCAGCAGATGGAAGGGACTAGCGGACTACAATGAGCAGTTCTTC CASRWKGLADYNEQFF
TRBJ2-3 - - TRBV4-2 TGTGCCAGCAGCCAAGGTGATTTGGACACAGATACGCAGTATTTT CASSQGDLDTDTQYF
TRBJ2-2 few - TRBV5-4 TGTGCCAGCAGCCCCACCCGGGTGGTCGCCGGGGAGCTGTTTTTT CASSPTRVVAGELFF
TRBJ2-3 - - TRBV7-2 TGTGCCAGCAGCCCGACCATGCGGGGCCGCACAGATACGCAGTATTTT CASSPTMRGRTDTQYF
TRBJ2-7 - - TRBV11-2 TGTGCCAGCAGCCCAGGGGGGGACAGCAGCTCCTACGAGCAGTACTTC CASSPGGDSSSYEQYF
TRBJ1-1 few TRBD1 TRBV6-2/TRBV6-3 TGTGCCAGCAGGACACAGGGGGACACTGAAGCTTTCTTT CASRTQGDTEAFF
TRBJ2-1 few - TRBV5-1 TGCGCCAGCAGCTCACCGGGACCCCAGTACAATGAGCAGTTCTTC CASSSPGPQYNEQFF
TRBJ1-2 - TRBD1 TRBV5-1 TGCGCCAGCAGACCCGGGACAGGGATAGGAGAAAACTATGGCTACACCTTC CASRPGTGIGENYGYTF
TRBJ2-1 - TRBD2 TRBV7-2 TGTGCCAGCAGCTTAGCGGGACTAGCGGGAGCTCGGGAGCAGTTCTTC CASSLAGLAGAREQFF
TRBJ2-7 - TRBD2 TRBV5-1 TGCGCCAGCAGCTCTAGCGGGGAGCCCTACGAGCAGTACTTC CASSSSGEPYEQYF
TRBJ2-7 - TRBD1 TRBV29-1 TGCAGCGGCCCGGGACAGGGGTACAATGAGCAGTACTTC CSGPGQGYNEQYF
TRBJ1-1 - TRBD1 TRBV7-3 TGTGCCAGCAGCTCGAGACAGGGGGGTGAAGCTTTCTTT CASSSRQGGEAFF
TRBJ2-2 - - TRBV7-3 TGTGCCAGCAGCTCCCCCCAGGGATCCACCGGGGAGCTGTTTTTT CASSSPQGSTGELFF